These 32 T cell receptor beta chains were all obtained from the same sample, sequenced in a study of T cells in Graves' hyperthyroidism and ophthalmopathy. Using RNA transcripts as the source, TCR beta CDR3 regions were amplified. Researchers ran a first-round RT-PCR on the TCR CDR3 using the HTBI primer set. TCRdb re-derived calls from the multiplex PCR reads in MiXCR, one entry per CDR3 protein. Of fewer than 900,000 distinct CDR3 sequences listed, roughly a sixth are singletons. The sequenced sample was blood. These receptors were collected from a woman aged 45-59 years with Graves' hyperthyroidism that later progressed to Graves' ophthalmopathy.

This clonotype appeared a single time. The chain links TRBV12-3 or TRBV12-4 to TRBJ1-5; D perhaps matches TRBD1 (6 bases). The V end lost 5 bases, the J end lost 3 bases, and 11 bases lay between the germline ends. This CDR3 contains 14 residues. The CDR3 is CASSKQGPNQPQHF. The CDR3 DNA sequence: TGTGCCAGCAGTAAACAGGGCCCCAATCAGCCCCAGCATTTT.

Many counts were recorded for this clonotype. This chain joins TRBV3-1 and TRBJ2-3; 8 bases are a match to TRBD2. The CDR3 is 15 amino acids. With 4 bases clipped from V and 4 bases from J, the junction kept 7 bases outside the gene matches. The germline CDR1 and CDR2 sequences are LGHDT and YNNKEL (reference sequence). CDR3 sequence: CASSLPGLDADTQYF. In nucleotides, the CDR3 is TGTGCCAGCAGCCTACCGGGACTAGATGCAGATACGCAGTATTTT.

This clonotype has a count of ten or more. The chain joins TRBV2 to TRBJ1-1, with 9 bases fitting TRBD1. V lost 6 bases, J lost 4 bases, and 6 bases stayed unmatched. The CDR3 is 14 amino acids. The germline V gene has CDR1 SNHLY and CDR2 FYNNEI. The CDR3 DNA follows: TGTGCCAGCAGGAGGGGACAGGGAAGCACTGAAGCTTTCTTT. Translated, it gives CASRRGQGSTEAFF.

This clonotype was seen a handful of times. The chain combines TRBV19 with TRBJ2-1, with D hard to call. Germline V CDR1 and CDR2: LNHDA, SQIVND (reference sequence). V was clipped by 5 bases and J by 4 bases, with 9 bases between them. The CDR3 totals 13 residues. The CDR3 loop reads CASSPGPYNEQFF. The DNA for the CDR3 is TGTGCCAGTAGTCCCGGACCTTACAATGAGCAGTTCTTC.

The chain is built from TRBV6-2 or TRBV6-3 and TRBJ1-6; 7 positions match TRBD1. The length of the CDR3 is 14 residues. The V gene end was trimmed by 6 bases and the J gene end by 8 bases; junction bases not matched to a gene: 7. CDR1 and CDR2 from the germline V gene are MNHEY and SVGEGT. The CDR3 nucleotides are TGTGCCAGCAGGACGACAGGGTGGGATTCACCCCTCCACTTT. Translated: CASRTTGWDSPLHF.

V usage is TRBV25-1 and J usage is TRBJ2-3; no firm D call. Germline V gene sequence: CDR1 MGHDK, CDR2 SYGVNS. This CDR3 contains 14 residues. Trimming took 6 bases from V and 3 from J, leaving 13 bases between them. CDR3 bases: TGTGCCAGCAGCATGGAAGGCAATACAGATACGCAGTATTTT. It encodes CASSMEGNTDTQYF.

This rearrangement joins TRBV5-1 to TRBJ2-1; D remains unclear. In germline, CDR1 is SGHRS, CDR2 YFSETQ. CDR3 size: 13 residues. Trimming pared 0 bases from V and 5 bases from J, leaving 6 bases between. CDR3 amino acids: CASSLESHNEQFF. DNA for the CDR3: TGCGCCAGCAGCTTGGAGAGCCACAATGAGCAGTTCTTC.

This chain uses TRBV6-1 with TRBJ1-5; 7 bases agree with TRBD1. Trimming cost V 7 bases and J 3 bases; bases outside gene matches: 12. The CDR3 contains 16 residues. The germline V gene encodes CDR1 MNHNS and CDR2 SASEGT. The chain's CDR3 is CASMSGQEGYNQPQHF. CDR3 bases: TGTGCCAGCATGTCCGGACAGGAGGGCTACAATCAGCCCCAGCATTTT.

This clonotype came up a few times. The V gene is TRBV9, the J gene TRBJ1-1; no definite D call. Germline V gives CDR1 SGDLS, CDR2 YYNGEE. The CDR3 loop spans 15 amino acids. Trimming removed 3 bases at V and 0 bases at J, with 12 bases between. The DNA for the CDR3 is TGTGCCAGCAGCGCGACCAGACAAATGAACACTGAAGCTTTCTTT. Protein sequence: CASSATRQMNTEAFF.

This clonotype was recorded at least ten times. The V gene is TRBV6-2 or TRBV6-3, the J gene TRBJ1-1; no clear D. Germline CDR1 and CDR2: MNHEY and SVGEGT. The V end lost 2 bases, the J end lost 1 base, and 5 bases lay between the germline ends. The CDR3 runs 13 residues. The CDR3 region has the DNA TGTGCCAGCAGTTACCCGGGGAACACTGAAGCTTTCTTT. The encoded protein is CASSYPGNTEAFF.

In this sample, this clonotype turned up many times. The chain uses TRBV6-1 and TRBJ1-2; D is unclear. Germline values: CDR1 MNHNS, CDR2 SASEGT. V was shortened by 3 bases and J by 0 bases, with 5 bases between the two germline ends. CDR3 length: 13 residues. The CDR3 coding sequence is TGTGCCAGCAGTGAGCTGACTAACTATGGCTACACCTTC. It codes for CASSELTNYGYTF.

This clonotype was seen a handful of times. The chain has TRBV12-3 or TRBV12-4 and TRBJ2-7; 8 bases fit TRBD2. The CDR3 runs to 15 residues. Losses at the gene ends were 6 bases for V and 0 bases for J; bases not matched to a gene: 7. CDR3 protein: CASSLSGESSYEQYF. CDR3 in DNA: TGTGCCAGCAGCCTTAGCGGGGAGAGCTCCTACGAGCAGTACTTC.

The chain couples TRBV7-8 to TRBJ1-5; TRBD1 might be the D (5 bases). Germline assignment: CDR1 SGHVS and CDR2 FQNEAQ. The CDR3 sequence is 16 residues long. Trimming left V 1 base short and J 1 base short, with 11 bases between. CDR3 sequence: CASSLGQGGSNQPQHF. In DNA, the CDR3 is TGTGCCAGCAGCTTAGGCCAGGGTGGAAGCAATCAGCCCCAGCATTTT.

A remark on this clonotype: At one end, the junction sequence differs from germline, possibly due to a read error. The chain couples TRBV7-9 to TRBJ1-4; perhaps TRBD1 as D (6 bases). This CDR3 spans 14 amino acids. The germline V gene has CDR1 SEHNR and CDR2 FQNEAQ (reference sequence). Here the CDR3 DNA reads TGTGCCAGCAGCTACCGGGGGCAGAATGAAAAACTGTCTTTT. Translating it yields CASSYRGQNEKLSF.

This clonotype appeared many times. The rearrangement uses TRBV7-9 and TRBJ2-2, with D unresolved. Germline V CDR1 and CDR2: SEHNR, FQNEAQ (reference sequence). The CDR3 is 15 amino acids. Trimming stripped 2 bases from V and 2 bases from J, with 9 bases between. The CDR3 coding sequence is TGTGCCAGCAGCTTACCCCTGGTAAACACCGGGGAGCTGTTTTTT. It specifies CASSLPLVNTGELFF.

V usage is TRBV7-9 and J usage is TRBJ1-1; TRBD1 matches at 9 bases. The V segment lost 6 bases and the J segment 3 bases; nucleotides outside the gene matches: 8. This CDR3 spans 15 amino acids. Germline assignment: CDR1 SEHNR and CDR2 FQNEAQ (reference sequence). CDR3 DNA sequence: TGTGCCAGCAGACCCTCCACAGGGGGCTACACTGAAGCTTTCTTT. It codes for CASRPSTGGYTEAFF.

This clonotype was found many times. The DNA of the CDR3 is TGCAGTGCCGGGACAGGGGGTGGGGAGACCCAGTACTTC. This encodes CSAGTGGGETQYF. The V call is TRBV20-1, the J call TRBJ2-5; 11 positions match TRBD1. This CDR3 is built from 13 residues. CDR1 DFQATT and CDR2 SNEGSKA come from the germline V gene (reference sequence). The trim removed 6 bases at V and 5 bases at J, leaving 5 bases unmatched.

This clonotype was found many times. The CDR3 reads CASSSGTGYYGYTF. Written as DNA, the CDR3 is TGTGCCAGCAGTTCCGGGACAGGTTACTATGGCTACACCTTC. This rearrangement joins TRBV12-3 or TRBV12-4 to TRBJ1-2; 8 bases fit TRBD1. V was pared by 4 bases and J by 3 bases, with 4 bases of the junction left unmatched. The CDR3 is made up of 14 amino acids.

This clonotype came up a few times. V is TRBV5-1 and J is TRBJ1-2; D remains ambiguous. This CDR3 is built from 15 residues. Per germline, CDR1 SGHRS and CDR2 YFSETQ. Between the trimmed V and J ends, which lost 1 base and 5 bases, there was a span of 15 bases. The CDR3 DNA reads TGCGCCAGCAGCTTGCTCCGGGAGTCACTTTATGGCTACACCTTC. Encoded protein: CASSLLRESLYGYTF.

J is TRBJ2-1 and V is TRBV7-9; TRBD2 matches at 9 bases. Germline CDR1 SEHNR, CDR2 FQNEAQ (reference sequence). J was trimmed by 7 bases and V by 2 bases; bases with no gene match: 9. CDR3 length: 16 amino acids. The chain's CDR3 is CASSLSASGARNEQFF. The CDR3, as DNA: TGTGCCAGCAGCTTATCGGCTAGCGGGGCCAGGAATGAGCAGTTCTTC.

This chain links TRBV6-5 with TRBJ1-2; perhaps TRBD1 as D (5 bases). The CDR3 contains 14 residues. The ends were cut back, 4 bases at V and 0 bases at J, with 9 bases in the middle. Germline V gene sequence: CDR1 MNHEY, CDR2 SVGAGI. This CDR3 is CASSSGETNYGYTF. CDR3 bases: TGTGCCAGCAGTTCGGGGGAGACTAACTATGGCTACACCTTC.

This clonotype was seen many times. The rearrangement uses TRBV2 and TRBJ2-7; perhaps D is TRBD1 or TRBD2 (5 bases each). The germline CDR1 and CDR2 sequences are SNHLY and FYNNEI. Trimming removed 5 bases at V and 2 bases at J, with 13 bases between. The length of the CDR3 is 14 residues. The CDR3 DNA sequence: TGTGCCAGCAGTCGGGACGGGCGGACCTACGAGCAGTACTTC. Translation: CASSRDGRTYEQYF.

This clonotype has a handful of counts. The chain employs TRBV5-1 and TRBJ2-1; 8 bases line up with TRBD2. V was clipped by 1 base and J by 3 bases; unmatched bases: 9. The CDR3 contains 17 residues. Germline-derived CDR1 and CDR2 are SGHRS and YFSETQ. In DNA, the CDR3 is TGCGCCAGCAGCTTGCGGACTAGCAGGGGAGGCTACAATGAGCAGTTCTTC. The encoded protein is CASSLRTSRGGYNEQFF.

The chain has TRBV14 and TRBJ2-3; TRBD2 is a possible D gene (5 bases). V gave up 1 base and J gave up 5 bases, with 16 bases separating them. Germline V gene data show CDR1 as SGHDN and CDR2 as FVKESK. There are 16 residues in the CDR3. CDR3 nucleotides: TGTGCCAGCAGCCAAGGATTGGTTAGCGAAGGAGATACGCAGTATTTT. Protein product: CASSQGLVSEGDTQYF.

The CDR3 sequence: CSARRGSEASPLHF. The CDR3 DNA follows: TGCAGTGCTAGACGTGGGTCAGAAGCTTCACCCCTCCACTTT. V gene TRBV20-1 combines with J gene TRBJ1-6, with unresolved D. The germline gives CDR1 DFQATT, CDR2 SNEGSKA (reference sequence). V lost 2 bases, J lost 9 bases, and 14 bases lay in between. CDR3 length: 14 amino acids.

As regards this clonotype: This CDR3 is missing its conserved last phenylalanine or tryptophan, likely due to a read error. The gene calls are TRBV11-3 and TRBJ1-2, with D possibly being TRBD1 (5 bases). CDR3 size: 16 residues. With 2 bases removed from V and 8 bases from J, the gap between germline ends came to 21 bases. Germline lookup yields CDR1 SGHNT and CDR2 YENEEA. This CDR3 reads CASSLSRGRAPLGYTL. As DNA, the CDR3 is TGTGCCAGCAGCTTATCCCGAGGCAGGGCCCCCTTAGGCTACACCCTC.

This clonotype has a count of ten or more. V is TRBV9 and J is TRBJ1-1; D might be TRBD1 (5 bases). V dropped 0 bases and J dropped 4 bases, with 16 bases sitting between them. CDR1 and CDR2 from the germline V gene are SGDLS and YYNGEE. This CDR3 comprises 16 residues. CDR3 bases: TGTGCCAGCAGCGTAGCGGGCGGGGGATCGGGCACTGAAGCTTTCTTT. Translated, it gives CASSVAGGGSGTEAFF.

This rearrangement joins TRBV27 to TRBJ1-2, with D perhaps matching TRBD1 (5 bases). This CDR3 is built from 15 residues. Deletions cut 0 bases from V and 3 bases from J, with 11 bases between. CDR1 is MNHEY and CDR2 is SMNVEV in the germline V gene (reference sequence). The CDR3 nucleotides read TGTGCCAGCAGTTTATCGAAGGGACTCGACTATGGCTACACCTTC. This encodes CASSLSKGLDYGYTF.

This clonotype was counted at least ten times. The rearrangement links TRBV3-1 to TRBJ2-1, with D possibly matching TRBD1 (5 bases). Germline V CDR1 and CDR2: LGHDT, YNNKEL (reference sequence). The CDR3 runs to 12 residues. V was cut by 5 bases and J by 10 bases, with 12 bases left in between. The CDR3 reads CASSSTGSEQFF. DNA of the CDR3: TGTGCCAGCAGCTCCACAGGTTCGGAGCAGTTCTTC.

V gene TRBV7-6 combines with J gene TRBJ2-7; D perhaps matches TRBD1 (6 bases). V lost 1 base to trimming and J lost 3 bases, with 10 bases between them. The CDR3 extends over 14 amino acids. Germline CDR1 reads SGHVS; CDR2 reads FNYEAQ. The CDR3 loop is CASSLVPDSYEQYF. DNA for the CDR3: TGTGCCAGCAGCTTAGTCCCGGACAGCTACGAGCAGTACTTC.

In its sample, this clonotype was seen many times. V is TRBV24-1 and J is TRBJ1-5, with D possibly matching TRBD1 (5 bases). CDR3 length: 15 residues. Germline V CDR1 and CDR2: KGHDR, SFDVKD. Trimming pared 3 bases from V and 4 bases from J, leaving 12 bases between. CDR3 sequence: CATSDTDRGNQPQHF. The CDR3 DNA follows: TGTGCCACCAGTGATACAGACAGAGGAAATCAGCCCCAGCATTTT.

This clonotype has ten or more counts. This chain joins TRBV5-1 and TRBJ1-5; D is ambiguous. Germline values: CDR1 SGHRS, CDR2 YFSETQ. The CDR3 is 13 amino acids. Trimming pared 2 bases from V and 4 bases from J, leaving 7 bases between. The CDR3 bases are TGCGCCAGCAGCTTCACAGTTAATCAGCCCCAGCATTTT. Translated, it gives CASSFTVNQPQHF.